The clone carrying this TCR beta chain was seen a few times. Attachment of unique molecular identifiers to individual cDNA molecules was performed. In TCRdb, the 5' RACE reads were re-called with MiXCR into one record per CDR3 protein. Of roughly 83,000 distinct CDR3 sequences in the sample, 10% are singletons; the top ten hold about 8.2%. These data belong to a study of early T cells in non-severe SARS-CoV-2 infection. Across the study: Sequencing input comprised bulk RNA from unsorted whole blood; chain pairing was not available.

Germline V lookup: CDR1 LNHDA, CDR2 SQIVND (reference sequence). The CDR3 runs 14 residues. J lost 5 bases, V lost 5 bases, and 5 bases had no gene match. Sample: whole blood, taken at baseline. The chain recombines TRBV19 with TRBJ2-3; 9 bases match TRBD2. The origin of this receptor is an adult who was a healthcare worker with PCR-confirmed SARS-CoV-2 infection or an uninfected control (not recorded which). The CDR3, as DNA: TGTGCCAGTAGTCTTAGCGGGAGAAGAGATACGCAGTATTTT. Protein sequence: CASSLSGRRDTQYF.